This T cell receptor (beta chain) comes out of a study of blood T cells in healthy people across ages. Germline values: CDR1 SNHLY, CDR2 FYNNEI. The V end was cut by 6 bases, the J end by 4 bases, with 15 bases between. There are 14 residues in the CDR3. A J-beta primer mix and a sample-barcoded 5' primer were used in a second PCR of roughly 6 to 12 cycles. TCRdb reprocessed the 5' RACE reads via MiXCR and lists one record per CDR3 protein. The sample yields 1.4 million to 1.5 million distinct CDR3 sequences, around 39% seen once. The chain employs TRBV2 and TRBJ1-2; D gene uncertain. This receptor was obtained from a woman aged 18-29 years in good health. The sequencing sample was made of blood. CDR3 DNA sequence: TGTGCCAGCAGGCGGATCTTGGGGAGCTATGGCTACACCTTC. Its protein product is CASRRILGSYGYTF.